This T cell receptor beta chain comes out of a study of blood T cell repertoires in COVID-19. Study-level information: PBMCs, B-cell-depleted T cells, or T cells provided the cDNA or gDNA that made up the material.

Germline V gene sequence: CDR1 MGHDK, CDR2 SYGVNS. Trimming cost V 0 bases and J 9 bases; bases outside gene matches: 6. The length of the CDR3 is 14 residues. Sequencing used immunoSEQ multiplex PCR; TCRdb keeps in-frame clones, though not all of them. The sample records about 340,000 clones, 65% to 90% being singletons. Seattle patients were enrolled while actively infected and followed longitudinally. This rearrangement joins TRBV25-1 to TRBJ1-2; 8 bases map to TRBD1. The sample taken for sequencing was peripheral blood. The clonotype originates from a woman in her sixties with COVID-19, enrolled during active disease. CDR3 DNA sequence: TGTGCCAGCAGTGAATATTCCACAGGGGGGAGCTACACCTTC. Translated, it gives CASSEYSTGGSYTF.